Listed here are 29 T cell receptor beta chains from one sample, sequenced in a study of T-cell reconstitution after alpha-beta-depleted transplantation in children. Unique molecular identifiers tagged the TCRbeta library. MiXCR was run by TCRdb on the PCR reads, yielding one entry per CDR3 protein. This table has about 610,000 distinct CDR3 sequences, 25% to 30% appearing once. Sequenced here: PBMCs, sampled before TCRalphabeta/CD19-depleted stem cell transplant. Receptor source: a boy in the first two years of life with Wiskott-Aldrich syndrome, due to receive a stem cell transplant.

V is TRBV5-1 and J is TRBJ2-3; maybe TRBD1 (6 bases). The ends were cut back, 3 bases at V and 2 bases at J, with 7 bases in the middle. CDR1 is SGHRS and CDR2 is YFSETQ in the germline V gene. This CDR3 is built from 13 residues. CDR3 DNA: TGCGCCAGCAGCTGGGGACACACAGATACGCAGTATTTT. It specifies CASSWGHTDTQYF.

The chain employs TRBV3-1 and TRBJ2-1; 8 bases map to TRBD2. The trim removed 1 base at V and 6 bases at J, leaving 2 bases unmatched. Germline V gives CDR1 LGHDT, CDR2 YNNKEL (reference sequence). CDR3 length: 14 amino acids. CDR3 region: CASSQVGGANEQFF. CDR3 DNA: TGTGCCAGCAGCCAAGTCGGGGGGGCCAATGAGCAGTTCTTC.

This chain connects TRBV10-3 to TRBJ2-1, with no clear D. Per the germline V gene, CDR1 is ENHRY and CDR2 is SYGVKD. The CDR3 spans 13 residues. Trimming took 7 bases from V and 8 from J, leaving 15 bases between them. The chain's CDR3 is CAITDRPGDEQFF. Written as DNA, the CDR3 is TGTGCCATCACCGACCGTCCTGGGGATGAGCAGTTCTTC.

This chain connects TRBV10-3 to TRBJ1-1; the D gene is possibly TRBD1 (5 bases). There are 15 residues in the CDR3. CDR1 is ENHRY and CDR2 is SYGVKD in the germline V gene. V was cut by 6 bases and J by 0 bases, with 14 bases left in between. CDR3 DNA sequence: TGTGCCATCAGCACGACAGTTACTATGAACACTGAAGCTTTCTTT. Translation gives CAISTTVTMNTEAFF.

The chain joins TRBV29-1 to TRBJ2-1, with D uncertain. CDR3 size: 15 residues. CDR1 is SQVTM, CDR2 ANQGSEA, per germline. The germline V and J ends were trimmed by 5 bases and 5 bases, with 19 bases remaining between them. CDR3 region: CSVLSPPFKDNEQFF. CDR3 bases: TGCAGCGTTCTGTCGCCCCCTTTTAAAGACAATGAGCAGTTCTTC.

This clonotype was recorded a few times. This chain uses TRBV7-2 with TRBJ1-1; D perhaps matches TRBD1 (5 bases). This CDR3 region has 12 residues. Germline CDR1 SGHTA, CDR2 FQGNSA. Trimming took 3 bases from V and 6 from J, leaving 8 bases between them. The chain's CDR3 is CASSFIGAEAFF. CDR3 in DNA: TGTGCCAGCAGCTTTATAGGGGCTGAAGCTTTCTTT.

V and J are TRBV29-1 and TRBJ2-7; 9 bases agree with TRBD1. This CDR3 spans 12 amino acids. V dropped 6 bases and J dropped 3; count of bases not matched to a gene: 3. Germline CDR1 reads SQVTM; CDR2 reads ANQGSEA. The CDR3 bases are TGCAGCGTCCTGACAGGGGGCTACGAGCAGTACTTC. This sequence encodes CSVLTGGYEQYF.

In its sample, this clonotype was seen a few times. V usage is TRBV2 and J usage is TRBJ2-7; perhaps TRBD2 as D (6 bases). V was trimmed by 4 bases and J by 7 bases, leaving 11 bases between them. Per germline, CDR1 SNHLY and CDR2 FYNNEI. CDR3 length: 12 residues. The CDR3 sequence is CASSGLGSEQYF. The CDR3 DNA sequence: TGTGCCAGCAGTGGACTCGGGAGTGAGCAGTACTTC.

This clonotype was seen only a few times. The chain uses TRBV28 and TRBJ2-3, with 13 bases lining up with TRBD2. J gave up 4 bases and V 6 bases, and 10 bases lay outside the gene matches. The germline CDR1 and CDR2 sequences are MDHEN and SYDVKM. This CDR3 spans 17 amino acids. DNA for the CDR3: TGTGCCAGCAGCCCACTTCCGGGACTAGCGGGATCAGATACGCAGTATTTT. Translation gives CASSPLPGLAGSDTQYF. Looking up the rest from reference TRBV28 and TRBJ2-3 gives the full variable domain: DVKVTQSSRYLVKRTGEKVFLECVQDMDHENMFWYRQDPGLGLRLIYFSYDVKMKEKGDIPEGYSVSREKKERFSLILESASTNQTSMYLCASSPLPGLAGSDTQYFGPGTRLTVL.

The sample holds one count of this clonotype. The chain carries TRBV5-1 and TRBJ1-2; 8 positions match TRBD1. Germline CDR1 and CDR2: SGHRS and YFSETQ. V lost 4 bases, J lost 3 bases, and 5 bases stayed unmatched. The CDR3 covers 14 residues. The CDR3 loop is CASSPQTGDYGYTF. The CDR3 region has the DNA TGCGCCAGCAGCCCCCAGACAGGGGACTATGGCTACACCTTC.

The chain uses TRBV9 and TRBJ2-1; 8 bases are shared with TRBD1. In germline, CDR1 is SGDLS, CDR2 YYNGEE. Trimming removed 3 bases from V and 7 bases from J; junction bases left unmatched: 6. The CDR3 covers 14 residues. CDR3 residues: CASSEHRGRNEQFF. The CDR3 nucleotides are TGTGCCAGCAGCGAACACAGGGGGAGGAATGAGCAGTTCTTC.

This clonotype was seen more than once but under ten times. The V call is TRBV4-2, the J call TRBJ2-7; tentatively, D is TRBD1 (6 bases). Deletions cut 1 base from V and 1 base from J, with 14 bases between. The CDR3 loop spans 16 amino acids. Germline lookup yields CDR1 LGHNA and CDR2 YNFKEQ. DNA of the CDR3: TGTGCCAGCAGCCAAGCAATGACAGGTGAATCCTACGAGCAGTACTTC. Residues: CASSQAMTGESYEQYF.

As DNA, the CDR3 is TGCAGTGCTCCCAGACCTACGGGTATTACTAATGAAAAACTGTTTTTT. This encodes CSAPRPTGITNEKLFF. The gene calls are TRBV20-1 and TRBJ1-4; the D is unclear. CDR1 and CDR2 (germline): DFQATT, SNEGSKA (reference sequence). The CDR3 spans 16 residues. V was pared by 5 bases and J by 2 bases, with 18 bases between.

The J gene is TRBJ2-3, the V gene TRBV5-1, with D maybe TRBD1 (6 bases). Per the germline V gene, CDR1 is SGHRS and CDR2 is YFSETQ. This CDR3 comprises 15 residues. V dropped 4 bases and J dropped 2 bases, with 14 bases sitting between them. The CDR3 region has the DNA TGCGCCAGCAGCATCCACAGGGAAGACACAGATACGCAGTATTTT. Residues: CASSIHREDTDTQYF.

The chain uses TRBV5-1 and TRBJ2-1, with 8 bases lining up with TRBD1. In germline, CDR1 is SGHRS, CDR2 YFSETQ. V lost 0 bases, J lost 5 bases, and 7 bases stayed unmatched. CDR3 length: 16 amino acids. The CDR3 protein is CASSLVRDRTHNEQFF. The CDR3 DNA follows: TGCGCCAGCAGCTTGGTCCGGGACAGGACCCACAATGAGCAGTTCTTC.

In its sample, this clonotype was seen a few times. The CDR3 sequence is CASSQLPPINTIYF. In DNA form, the CDR3 reads TGCGCCAGCAGCCAATTGCCACCGATTAACACCATATATTTT. This rearrangement joins TRBV4-1 to TRBJ1-3; D unclear. Germline CDR1 MGHRA, CDR2 YSYEKL. Between the trimmed V and J ends, which lost 2 bases and 7 bases, there was a span of 12 bases. This CDR3 spans 14 amino acids.

This clonotype showed up just a few times. The J gene is TRBJ2-5, the V gene TRBV5-1; D gene uncertain. Per germline, CDR1 SGHRS and CDR2 YFSETQ. CDR3 length: 15 residues. V was cut by 2 bases and J by 3 bases, with 14 bases left in between. As DNA, the CDR3 is TGCGCCAGCAGCTTCGGTACGGCCAATGAAGAGACCCAGTACTTC. It translates to CASSFGTANEETQYF.

V usage is TRBV2 and J usage is TRBJ2-1; D might be TRBD1 or TRBD2, each matching 5 bases. The CDR3 contains 14 residues. Germline values: CDR1 SNHLY, CDR2 FYNNEI. The V gene lost 6 bases and the J gene lost 7 bases, with 16 bases spanning the gap. The CDR3 loop is CASSLGPGANEQFF. Here the CDR3 DNA reads TGTGCCAGCAGCTTAGGCCCCGGGGCGAATGAGCAGTTCTTC.

Details on this clonotype: An end of the junction does not agree with germline; a read error may underlie this. In DNA form, the CDR3 reads TGTGCCAGCAGCCAAAATACGAATACCGGGGAGCTGTTTTTT. Translation gives CASSQNTNTGELFF. The rearrangement uses TRBV14 and TRBJ2-2; D not certain. The CDR3 covers 14 residues. Germline V CDR1 and CDR2: SGHDN, FVKESK.

The genes are TRBV24-1 and TRBJ2-3; TRBD1 matches 7 bases. This CDR3 is built from 17 residues. The ends lost 4 bases at V and 1 base at J; junction bases unmatched: 10. The V gene's germline CDR1 is KGHDR and CDR2 SFDVKD. CDR3 amino acids: CATSDQRQGRGTDTQYF. CDR3 DNA sequence: TGTGCCACCAGTGACCAACGACAGGGTCGGGGCACAGATACGCAGTATTTT.

CDR3 in amino acids: CASSYPGLAKNEQFF. For the CDR3, the DNA is TGTGCCAGCAGCTATCCCGGGCTAGCGAAAAATGAGCAGTTCTTC. This chain links TRBV7-9 with TRBJ2-1, with D perhaps TRBD2 (6 bases). This CDR3 is 15 amino acids long. Germline lookup yields CDR1 SEHNR and CDR2 FQNEAQ (reference sequence). Trimming removed 4 bases at V and 7 bases at J, with 17 bases between.

The J gene is TRBJ2-5, the V gene TRBV5-1; TRBD1 agrees at 7 bases. With V trimmed by 5 bases and J by 3 bases, 4 bases remained unmatched. This CDR3 spans 13 amino acids. Germline V CDR1 and CDR2: SGHRS, YFSETQ. CDR3 sequence (DNA): TGCGCCAGCAGATATACAGGGGAAGAGACCCAGTACTTC. Its translation is CASRYTGEETQYF.

The chain carries TRBV15 and TRBJ2-1, with unresolved D. V dropped 0 bases and J dropped 6 bases, with 9 bases sitting between them. CDR1 and CDR2 (germline): LNHNV, YYDKDF (reference sequence). The CDR3 contains 14 residues. CDR3 DNA sequence: TGTGCCACCAGCAGAGATCACCAGAGCAATGAGCAGTTCTTC. Its translation: CATSRDHQSNEQFF.

There are many counts of this clonotype. The V call is TRBV7-2, the J call TRBJ1-5; D is uncertain. The CDR3 contains 12 residues. Germline V lookup: CDR1 SGHTA, CDR2 FQGNSA. V gave up 1 base and J gave up 5 bases, with 3 bases separating them. The CDR3: CASSLGYQPQHF. CDR3 in DNA: TGTGCCAGCAGCTTAGGGTATCAGCCCCAGCATTTT.

This chain uses TRBV5-1 with TRBJ1-3; no clear D gene. The germline V gene encodes CDR1 SGHRS and CDR2 YFSETQ. V was shortened by 4 bases and J by 1 base, with 9 bases between the two germline ends. The CDR3 loop spans 14 amino acids. The CDR3 loop is CASSPSGSGNTIYF. CDR3 DNA sequence: TGCGCCAGCAGCCCGTCGGGATCTGGAAACACCATATATTTT.

This chain joins TRBV10-3 and TRBJ2-1; 12 bases match TRBD2. Trimming removed 4 bases from V and 4 bases from J; junction bases left unmatched: 2. This CDR3 is built from 15 residues. Germline CDR1 and CDR2: ENHRY and SYGVKD. CDR3 DNA: TGTGCCATCAGTGTGGGGACTAGCGGGTACAATGAGCAGTTCTTC. This gives the protein CAISVGTSGYNEQFF.

This clonotype was detected a few times. V usage is TRBV10-3 and J usage is TRBJ2-7, with a possible D match to TRBD1 (7 bases). Germline assignment: CDR1 ENHRY and CDR2 SYGVKD. This CDR3 region has 14 residues. V dropped 6 bases and J dropped 3 bases, with 15 bases sitting between them. Here the CDR3 reads CAIRAGQRFYEQYF. The DNA of the CDR3 is TGTGCCATCAGGGCGGGACAGAGATTCTACGAGCAGTACTTC.

The chain couples TRBV5-1 to TRBJ1-6; D possibly corresponds to TRBD1 (6 bases). Trimming pared 4 bases from V and 7 bases from J, leaving 12 bases between. CDR1 SGHRS and CDR2 YFSETQ come from the germline V gene. This CDR3 has 14 residues. This chain's CDR3 is CASSIGQPNSPLHF. CDR3 DNA: TGCGCCAGCAGCATCGGACAGCCCAATTCACCCCTCCACTTT.

This clonotype was observed a handful of times. The rearrangement uses TRBV5-6 and TRBJ2-1; D may be TRBD1 (5 bases). In germline, CDR1 is SGHDT, CDR2 YYEEEE. Trimming left V 4 bases short and J 3 bases short, with 11 bases between. The CDR3 is made up of 14 amino acids. The CDR3 spells CASSGSGYYNEQFF. CDR3 nucleotide sequence: TGTGCCAGCAGCGGGTCAGGGTACTACAATGAGCAGTTCTTC.